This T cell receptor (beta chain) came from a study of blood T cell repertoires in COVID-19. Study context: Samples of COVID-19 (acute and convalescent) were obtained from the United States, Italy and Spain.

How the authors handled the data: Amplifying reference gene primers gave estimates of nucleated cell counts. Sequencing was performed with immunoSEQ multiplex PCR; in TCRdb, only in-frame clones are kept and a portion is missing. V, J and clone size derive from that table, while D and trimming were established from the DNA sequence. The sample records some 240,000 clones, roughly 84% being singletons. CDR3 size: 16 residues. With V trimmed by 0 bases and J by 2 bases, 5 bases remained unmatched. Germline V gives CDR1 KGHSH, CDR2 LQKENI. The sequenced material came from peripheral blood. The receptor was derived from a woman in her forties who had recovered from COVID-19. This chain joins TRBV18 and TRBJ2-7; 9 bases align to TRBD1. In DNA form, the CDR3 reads TGTGCCAGCTCACCACCTCCGGGACAGGGAGCCTACGAGCAGTACTTC. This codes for CASSPPPGQGAYEQYF.